The clone carrying this TCR beta chain was seen repeatedly, ten times or more. Antigen: not known. The data are from a study of T cells in Graves' hyperthyroidism and ophthalmopathy. Study observations and caveats: A model using 13 V-J features told ophthalmopathy apart from stable hyperthyroidism. Among thyroid clonotypes expanded above 0.001, most also appeared in blood.

Amplification targeted TCR beta CDR3 regions from RNA transcripts. With the HTBI primer set, the TCR CDR3 went through a first round of RT-PCR. TCRdb analysed the multiplex PCR reads with MiXCR anew, one entry per CDR3 protein. The sample shows under 400,000 distinct CDR3 sequences, approximately 14% of them seen only once. The CDR3 totals 14 residues. CDR1 and CDR2 (germline): SEHNR, FQNEAQ (reference sequence). The V gene end was trimmed by 4 bases and the J gene end by 6 bases; junction bases not matched to a gene: 6. Under 3 months was the duration of disease in ophthalmopathy patients, who also had a Clinical Activity Score of at least 3 and a NOSPECS grade of at least 4. Uncontrolled infection, other autoimmune disease, pregnancy or lactation led to exclusion.

The receptor's source is a woman between 55 and 75 years old with Graves' ophthalmopathy. This chain connects TRBV7-9 to TRBJ1-5, with 7 nucleotides matching TRBD1. Specimen: blood. The CDR3 sequence is CASSSGTAGQPQHF. CDR3 coding DNA: TGTGCCAGCAGCTCCGGGACAGCGGGTCAGCCCCAGCATTTT.